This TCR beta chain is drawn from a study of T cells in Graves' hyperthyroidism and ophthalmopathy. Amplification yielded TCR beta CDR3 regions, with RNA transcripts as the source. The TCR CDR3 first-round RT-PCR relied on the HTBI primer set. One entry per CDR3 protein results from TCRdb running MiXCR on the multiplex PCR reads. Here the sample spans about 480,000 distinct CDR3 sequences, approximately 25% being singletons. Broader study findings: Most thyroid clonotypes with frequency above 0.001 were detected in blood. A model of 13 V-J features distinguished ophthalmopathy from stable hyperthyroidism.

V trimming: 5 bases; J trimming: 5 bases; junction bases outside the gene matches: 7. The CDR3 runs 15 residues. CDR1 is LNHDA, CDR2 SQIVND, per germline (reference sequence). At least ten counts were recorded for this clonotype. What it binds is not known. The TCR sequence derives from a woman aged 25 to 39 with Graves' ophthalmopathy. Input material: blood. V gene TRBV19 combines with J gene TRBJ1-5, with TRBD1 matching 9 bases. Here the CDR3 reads CASSSPGQGYQPQHF. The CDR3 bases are TGTGCCAGTAGTTCCCCGGGACAGGGATATCAGCCCCAGCATTTT.